These 17 T cell receptor beta chains came from one sample sequenced in a study of response to subunit inactivated influenza vaccine. Using its own MiXCR run on the RT-PCR reads, TCRdb lists one record per CDR3 protein. The table includes a few hundred thousand distinct CDR3 sequences, around 15% detected once. The source material was PBMCs from blood, sampled about 12 days after vaccination. These receptors originate from a man between 45 and 60 years old who received an inactivated influenza vaccine.

This chain uses TRBV12-3 or TRBV12-4 with TRBJ1-1; possibly TRBD1 for D (5 bases). Trimming removed 6 bases from V and 1 base from J, with 15 bases in between. This CDR3 comprises 15 residues. The CDR3 protein is CASSRRGRGNTEAFF. Written as DNA, the CDR3 is TGTGCCAGCAGCCGGCGGGGACGGGGGAACACTGAAGCTTTCTTT.

This clonotype has just a few counts. The chain joins TRBV7-2 to TRBJ2-5, with 7 bases matching TRBD2. V shed 1 base, J shed 2 bases, and the junction held 7 bases outside the gene matches. Germline V gene lookup returns CDR1 SGHTA and CDR2 FQGNSA. The CDR3 covers 16 residues. The CDR3 is CASSLVGGGTQETQYF. DNA of the CDR3: TGTGCCAGCAGCTTAGTCGGCGGGGGTACTCAAGAGACCCAGTACTTC.

Here the CDR3 DNA reads TGTGCCACCTGGGTGGTCCTCAAGAGACCCCAGTACTTC. This codes for CATWVVLKRPQYF. The rearrangement uses TRBV12-3 or TRBV12-4 and TRBJ2-5, with D uncertain. The CDR3 spans 13 residues. Between the trimmed V and J ends, which lost 10 bases and 9 bases, there was a span of 21 bases.

This clonotype occurred a few times. CDR3 residues: CASSPVGLNYEQYF. The CDR3 bases are TGTGCCAGCTCACCGGTTGGGCTGAACTACGAGCAGTACTTC. The chain combines TRBV18 with TRBJ2-7; D gene ambiguous. V was cut by 3 bases and J by 3 bases, with 12 bases left in between. The CDR3 is made up of 14 amino acids. Germline V gene data show CDR1 as KGHSH and CDR2 as LQKENI.

This clonotype was recorded many times. The chain joins TRBV10-3 to TRBJ2-3, with 8 bases that match TRBD1. The CDR3 totals 14 residues. Per germline, CDR1 ENHRY and CDR2 SYGVKD. V trimming: 0 bases; J trimming: 6 bases; junction bases outside the gene matches: 2. CDR3 DNA: TGTGCCATCAGTGAGTCGGACAGGGAGGATACGCAGTATTTT. Amino acid sequence: CAISESDREDTQYF.

The sample holds many counts of this clonotype. The chain couples TRBV12-3 or TRBV12-4 to TRBJ1-1, with a possible D match to TRBD1 (5 bases). V lost 3 bases and J 4 bases, leaving 9 bases between the germline ends. The CDR3 is 13 amino acids. DNA of the CDR3: TGTGCCAGCAGTTTTCAGGGTCGCACTGAAGCTTTCTTT. It encodes CASSFQGRTEAFF.

There are a few counts of this clonotype. The rearrangement links TRBV29-1 to TRBJ1-4, with 8 bases that match TRBD1. Trimming removed 7 bases from V and 8 bases from J; junction bases left unmatched: 9. This CDR3 region has 13 residues. Germline CDR1 is SQVTM and CDR2 is ANQGSEA. The CDR3 spells CSAIGQGSEKLFF. The CDR3 coding sequence is TGCAGCGCTATCGGACAGGGAAGCGAAAAACTGTTTTTT.

At least ten counts were recorded for this clonotype. This chain connects TRBV20-1 to TRBJ1-1; D perhaps matches TRBD1 (5 bases). V was shortened by 6 bases and J by 0 bases, with 20 bases between the two germline ends. Germline values: CDR1 DFQATT, CDR2 SNEGSKA (reference sequence). CDR3 length: 16 amino acids. The CDR3 spells CSATKGGAGLNTEAFF. The CDR3 DNA reads TGCAGTGCAACTAAAGGTGGGGCAGGGCTGAACACTGAAGCTTTCTTT.

The table lists this clonotype with a few counts. The chain is built from TRBV6-5 and TRBJ1-2, with 8 bases lining up with TRBD1. From germline, CDR1 is MNHEY and CDR2 SVGAGI. Trimming removed 2 bases from V and 7 bases from J; junction bases left unmatched: 3. The CDR3 extends over 13 amino acids. The chain's CDR3 is CASSYGQGLGYTF. Written as DNA, the CDR3 is TGTGCCAGCAGTTACGGACAGGGCCTTGGCTACACCTTC.

This clonotype has at least ten counts. The chain carries TRBV29-1 and TRBJ1-3, with D perhaps TRBD1 (5 bases). This CDR3 comprises 17 residues. Germline loops: CDR1 SQVTM, CDR2 ANQGSEA. Trimming stripped 2 bases from V and 2 bases from J, with 19 bases between. In nucleotides, the CDR3 is TGCAGCGTTGAAAGCAACTCACGGGGGTCCGCTGGAAACACCATATATTTT. The encoded protein is CSVESNSRGSAGNTIYF.

The J gene is TRBJ1-2, the V gene TRBV2; TRBD1 aligns across 7 bases. The length of the CDR3 is 13 residues. Germline CDR1 and CDR2: SNHLY and FYNNEI. V lost 8 bases and J lost 4; bases outside the gene matches: 7. The CDR3 region is CASARQGGYGYTF. The CDR3 bases are TGTGCCAGCGCTAGGCAGGGGGGCTATGGCTACACCTTC. Combining the CDR3 with reference TRBV2 and TRBJ1-2 gives the whole variable domain EPEVTQTPSHQVTQMGQEVILRCVPISNHLYFYWYRQILGQKVEFLVSFYNNEISEKSEIFDDQFSVERPDGSNFTLKIRSTKLEDSAMYFCASARQGGYGYTFGSGTRLTVV.

This clonotype was seen more than once but under ten times. This chain uses TRBV4-2 with TRBJ2-7, with 9 bases lining up with TRBD1. V shed 1 base, J shed 6 bases, and the junction held 4 bases outside the gene matches. Germline-derived CDR1 and CDR2 are LGHNA and YNFKEQ. The CDR3 runs to 14 residues. CDR3 protein: CASSQVGQGSEQYF. The DNA for the CDR3 is TGTGCCAGCAGCCAAGTAGGACAGGGGAGCGAGCAGTACTTC.

In its sample, this clonotype was seen a few times. V usage is TRBV6-1 and J usage is TRBJ2-5, with 10 nucleotides matching TRBD2. Trimming cost V 6 bases and J 4 bases; bases outside gene matches: 11. Germline CDR1 MNHNS, CDR2 SASEGT. The CDR3 totals 16 residues. The CDR3 DNA reads TGTGCCAGCAGACAAAGCGGGAGGGGGTTCGGAGAGACCCAGTACTTC. This codes for CASRQSGRGFGETQYF.

At least ten counts were recorded for this clonotype. The gene calls are TRBV27 and TRBJ2-7; D not resolved. Trimming stripped 3 bases from V and 0 bases from J, with 9 bases between. This CDR3 comprises 14 residues. Germline V gene data show CDR1 as MNHEY and CDR2 as SMNVEV (reference sequence). CDR3 protein: CASSLSASSYEQYF. Written as DNA, the CDR3 is TGTGCCAGCAGTTTGTCGGCCAGCTCCTACGAGCAGTACTTC.

The J gene is TRBJ2-5, the V gene TRBV28; D unclear. From germline, CDR1 is MDHEN and CDR2 SYDVKM. V lost 6 bases to trimming and J lost 2 bases, with 7 bases between them. The CDR3 has 12 amino acids. CDR3 sequence (DNA): TGTGCCAGCAGGGTACAGCAAGAGACCCAGTACTTC. It encodes CASRVQQETQYF.

The table lists this clonotype with a few counts. As DNA, the CDR3 is TGCGCCAGCTCCCCCAAAGACAGGGGATCCTACGAGCAGTACTTC. Protein: CASSPKDRGSYEQYF. The chain is built from TRBV5-1 and TRBJ2-7, with TRBD1 matching 8 bases. The junction had 10 bases not matched to a gene; V was cut back by 7 bases and J by 1 base. The germline V gene has CDR1 SGHRS and CDR2 YFSETQ. The CDR3 runs 15 residues.

This clonotype was detected only a few times. The J gene is TRBJ2-7, the V gene TRBV30; 8 bases fit TRBD1. Germline-derived CDR1 and CDR2 are GTSNPN and SVGIG (reference sequence). This CDR3 region has 12 residues. Trimming took 2 bases from V and 5 from J; bases not matched to a gene: 2. The CDR3 loop is CAWSRTGNEQYF. CDR3 coding DNA: TGTGCCTGGAGTCGGACAGGGAACGAGCAGTACTTC. Full variable domain (remainder filled in from reference TRBV30 and TRBJ2-7): SQTIHQWPATLVQPVGSPLSLECTVEGTSNPNLYWYRQAAGRGLQLLFYSVGIGQISSEVPQNLSASRPQDRQFILSSKKLLLSDSGFYLCAWSRTGNEQYFGPGTRLTVT.